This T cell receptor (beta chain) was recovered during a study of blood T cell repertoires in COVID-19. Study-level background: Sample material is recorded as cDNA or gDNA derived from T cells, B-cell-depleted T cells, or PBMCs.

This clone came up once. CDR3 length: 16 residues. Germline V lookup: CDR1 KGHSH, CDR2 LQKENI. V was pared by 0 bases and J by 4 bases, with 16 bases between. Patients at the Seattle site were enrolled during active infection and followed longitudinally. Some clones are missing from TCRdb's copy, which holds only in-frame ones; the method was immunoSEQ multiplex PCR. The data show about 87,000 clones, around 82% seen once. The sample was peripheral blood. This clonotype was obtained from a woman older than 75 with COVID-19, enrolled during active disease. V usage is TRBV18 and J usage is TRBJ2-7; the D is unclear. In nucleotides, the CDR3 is TGTGCCAGCTCACCACCGACAACCTACCACCTGTACGAGCAGTACTTC. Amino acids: CASSPPTTYHLYEQYF. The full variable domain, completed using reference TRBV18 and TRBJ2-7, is NAGVMQNPRHLVRRRGQEARLRCSPMKGHSHVYWYRQLPEEGLKFMVYLQKENIIDESGMPKERFSAEFPKEGPSILRIQQVVRGDSAAYFCASSPPTTYHLYEQYFGPGTRLTVT.